The present T cell receptor (beta chain) was sequenced within a study of lymphopenia after photon versus proton radiotherapy. Clones were sequenced by immunoSEQ multiplex PCR, and TCRdb holds only the in-frame ones, with some missing. The sample includes some 45,000 clones, approximately 82% of them seen just once. Study-wide points: A bigger post-nadir fall in TCR diversity correlated inversely with survival time in deceased patients. Survival link was tested only in deceased patients; proton benefit remains a possibility. Photon-treated patients lost naive T cells and TCR diversity; proton-treated stayed stable. Post-nadir diversity loss with photons came from oligoclonal expansion, particularly CD8+ Temra cells.

V was shortened by 5 bases and J by 5 bases, with 19 bases between the two germline ends. The CDR3 covers 15 residues. The V gene's germline CDR1 is SEHNR and CDR2 FQNEAQ (reference sequence). A remark on this clone: Its antigen remains unknown.

This specimen consisted of peripheral blood, obtained from a patient treated with proton-based radiotherapy. This clonotype was sampled from a woman in her 70s with pancreatic cancer. J is TRBJ2-7 and V is TRBV7-9; no clear D gene. Written as DNA, the CDR3 is TGTGCCAGCAGCCCGGCCCGTGCGCTAAGGGACGAGCAGTACTTC. Amino acid sequence: CASSPARALRDEQYF. The variable domain in full, with the rest retrieved from reference TRBV7-9 and TRBJ2-7, is DTGVSQNPRHKITKRGQNVTFRCDPISEHNRLYWYRQTLGQGPEFLTYFQNEAQLEKSRLLSDRFSAERPKGSFSTLEIQRTEQGDSAMYLCASSPARALRDEQYFGPGTRLTVT.